The clone carrying this T cell receptor (beta chain) was observed a handful of times. Trimming left V 3 bases short and J 1 base short, with 9 bases between. Germline assignment: CDR1 LNHDA and CDR2 SQIVND (reference sequence). The CDR3 length is 14 residues. This sample was included in a study of regulatory T cells in long-lasting Graves disease. Library construction for TCR beta used iRepertoire HTBI primers and Arm-PCR of CDR3 regions. TCRdb recomputed calls from the multiplex PCR reads with MiXCR, one row per CDR3 protein. This sample carries roughly 450,000 distinct CDR3 sequences, about a quarter of them seen once, and the ten largest clones take around 26%. Time point given: persistent/refractory GD, antithyroid drugs over 5 years with positive TRAb. The TCR library was made from RNA that had been extracted from PBMCs in TRIzol.

The genes are TRBV19 and TRBJ1-1; no firm D call. This specimen was peripheral blood mononuclear cells (PBMCs), taken when the disease was refractory, from a patient treated with antithyroid drugs. The source is a female donor with Graves disease. The CDR3 reads CASSIMRGNTEAFF. The CDR3 DNA is TGTGCCAGTAGTATCATGAGAGGGAACACTGAAGCTTTCTTT.